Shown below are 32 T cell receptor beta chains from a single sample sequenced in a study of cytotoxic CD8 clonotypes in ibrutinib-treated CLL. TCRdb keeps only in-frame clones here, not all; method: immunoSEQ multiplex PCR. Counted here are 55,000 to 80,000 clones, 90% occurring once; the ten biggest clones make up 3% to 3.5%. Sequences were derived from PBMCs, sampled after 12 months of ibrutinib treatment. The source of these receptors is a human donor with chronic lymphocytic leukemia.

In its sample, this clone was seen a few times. CDR3 sequence: CASSSAELSSYEQYF. The DNA of the CDR3 is TGCGCCAGCAGCTCCGCCGAACTGAGCTCCTACGAGCAGTACTTC. The rearrangement links TRBV5-1 to TRBJ2-7, with D uncertain. The ends were cut back, 3 bases at V and 0 bases at J, with 13 bases in the middle. The CDR3 totals 15 residues. Germline V gene data show CDR1 as SGHRS and CDR2 as YFSETQ.

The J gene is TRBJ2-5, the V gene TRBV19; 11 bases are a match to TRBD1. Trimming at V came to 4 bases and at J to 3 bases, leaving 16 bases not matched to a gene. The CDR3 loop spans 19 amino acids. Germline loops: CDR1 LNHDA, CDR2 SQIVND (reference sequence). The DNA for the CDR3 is TGTGCCAGTAGTACCGGACAGGGGGCGAGGACTTTTAAAGAAGAGACCCAGTACTTC. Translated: CASSTGQGARTFKEETQYF.

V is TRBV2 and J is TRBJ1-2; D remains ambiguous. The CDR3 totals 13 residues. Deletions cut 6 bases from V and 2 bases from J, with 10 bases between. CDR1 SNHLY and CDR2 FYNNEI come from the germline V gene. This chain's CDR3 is CASRNWGNYGYTF. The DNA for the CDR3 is TGTGCCAGCAGGAACTGGGGAAACTATGGCTACACCTTC.

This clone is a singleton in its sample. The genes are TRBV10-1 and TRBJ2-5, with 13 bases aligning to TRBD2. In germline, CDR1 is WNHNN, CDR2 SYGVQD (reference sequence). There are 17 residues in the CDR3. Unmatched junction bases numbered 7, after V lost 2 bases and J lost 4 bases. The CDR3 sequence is CASSERRLAGGGETQYF. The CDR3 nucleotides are TGCGCCAGCAGTGAGCGTCGACTAGCGGGAGGTGGAGAGACCCAGTACTTC.

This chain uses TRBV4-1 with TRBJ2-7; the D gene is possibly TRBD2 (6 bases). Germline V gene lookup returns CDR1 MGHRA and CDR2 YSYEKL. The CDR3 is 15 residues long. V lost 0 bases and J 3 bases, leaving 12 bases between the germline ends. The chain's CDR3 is CASSQEGGGDYEQYF. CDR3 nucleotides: TGCGCCAGCAGCCAAGAGGGAGGCGGGGACTACGAGCAGTACTTC.

Here the CDR3 DNA reads TGTGCCAGCAGCCGAGGGTCAGGCCAGCCCCAGCATTTT. This codes for CASSRGSGQPQHF. The J gene is TRBJ1-5, the V gene TRBV5-5, with unresolved D. V lost 4 bases and J 7 bases, leaving 12 bases between the germline ends. Germline loops: CDR1 SGHKS, CDR2 YYEKEE (reference sequence). The CDR3 length is 13 residues.

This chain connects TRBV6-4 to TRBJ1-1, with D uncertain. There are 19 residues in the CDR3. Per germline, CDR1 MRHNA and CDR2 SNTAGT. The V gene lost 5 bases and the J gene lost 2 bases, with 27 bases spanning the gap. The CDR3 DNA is TGTGCCAGCAGTATCGTGGTCGGTTTATCCGAACACCTCAACACTGAAGCTTTCTTT. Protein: CASSIVVGLSEHLNTEAFF.

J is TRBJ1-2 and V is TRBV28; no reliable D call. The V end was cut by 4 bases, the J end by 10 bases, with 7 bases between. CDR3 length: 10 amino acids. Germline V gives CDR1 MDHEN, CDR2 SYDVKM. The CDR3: CASSSRFYTF. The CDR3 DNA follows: TGTGCCAGCAGTTCTAGGTTCTACACCTTC.

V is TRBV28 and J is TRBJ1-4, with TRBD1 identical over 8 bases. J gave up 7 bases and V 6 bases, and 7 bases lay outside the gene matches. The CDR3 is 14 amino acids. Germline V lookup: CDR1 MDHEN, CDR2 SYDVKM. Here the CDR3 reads CASSLQGGSEKLFF. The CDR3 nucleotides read TGTGCCAGCAGCTTACAGGGGGGTTCTGAAAAACTGTTTTTT.

The CDR3 nucleotides are TGTGCCAGCAGTGAAAGTGGGGGAGATTATGGCTACACCTTC. It is translated as CASSESGGDYGYTF. J is TRBJ1-2 and V is TRBV6-1, with D perhaps TRBD1 (5 bases). The V gene lost 2 bases and the J gene lost 5 bases, with 12 bases spanning the gap. The CDR3 has 14 amino acids. Germline CDR1 MNHNS, CDR2 SASEGT.

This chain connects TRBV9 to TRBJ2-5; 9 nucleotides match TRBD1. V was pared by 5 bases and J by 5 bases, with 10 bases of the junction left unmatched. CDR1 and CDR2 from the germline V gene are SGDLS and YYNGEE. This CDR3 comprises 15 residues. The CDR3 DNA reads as TGTGCCAGCAGTGGGGGACAGGGAAGGCGGGAGACCCAGTACTTC. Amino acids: CASSGGQGRRETQYF. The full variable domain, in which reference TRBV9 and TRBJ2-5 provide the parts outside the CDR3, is DSGVTQTPKHLITATGQRVTLRCSPRSGDLSVYWYQQSLDQGLQFLIQYYNGEERAKGNILERFSAQQFPDLHSELNLSSLELGDSALYFCASSGGQGRRETQYFGPGTRLLVL.

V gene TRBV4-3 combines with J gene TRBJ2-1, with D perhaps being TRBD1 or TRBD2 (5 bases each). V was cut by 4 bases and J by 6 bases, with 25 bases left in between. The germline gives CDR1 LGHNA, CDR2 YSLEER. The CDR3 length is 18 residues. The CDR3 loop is CASSPLGANWIGGNEQFF. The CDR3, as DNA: TGCGCCAGCAGCCCGCTCGGGGCCAACTGGATCGGAGGCAATGAGCAGTTCTTC.

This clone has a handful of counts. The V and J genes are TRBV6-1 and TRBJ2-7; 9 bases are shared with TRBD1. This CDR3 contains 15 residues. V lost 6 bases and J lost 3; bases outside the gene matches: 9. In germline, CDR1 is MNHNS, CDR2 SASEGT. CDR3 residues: CASSPEGQGFYEQYF. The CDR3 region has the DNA TGTGCCAGCAGCCCAGAGGGACAGGGTTTCTACGAGCAGTACTTC.

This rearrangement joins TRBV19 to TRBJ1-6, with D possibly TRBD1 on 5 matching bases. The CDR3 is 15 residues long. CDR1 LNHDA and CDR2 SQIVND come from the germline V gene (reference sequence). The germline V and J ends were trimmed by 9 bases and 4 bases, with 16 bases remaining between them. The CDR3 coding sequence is TGTGCCAGCCGACGGTCAAGGGGTTATAATTCACCCCTCCACTTT. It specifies CASRRSRGYNSPLHF.

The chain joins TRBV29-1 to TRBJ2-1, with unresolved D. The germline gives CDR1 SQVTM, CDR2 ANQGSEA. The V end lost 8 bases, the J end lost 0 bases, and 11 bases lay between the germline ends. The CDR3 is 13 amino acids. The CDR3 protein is CSHQENSYNEQFF. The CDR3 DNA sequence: TGCAGCCACCAGGAGAACTCCTACAATGAGCAGTTCTTC.

In DNA, the CDR3 is TGTGCAAGTCGCTTAGATGATCCAGCGGTCAACACCGGGGAGCTGTTTTTT. Translated: CASRLDDPAVNTGELFF. The chain recombines TRBV12-2 with TRBJ2-2; TRBD2 is the table's D call and was not checked against the DNA. TRBV12-2 is a recognized pseudogene. The CDR3 spans 17 residues.

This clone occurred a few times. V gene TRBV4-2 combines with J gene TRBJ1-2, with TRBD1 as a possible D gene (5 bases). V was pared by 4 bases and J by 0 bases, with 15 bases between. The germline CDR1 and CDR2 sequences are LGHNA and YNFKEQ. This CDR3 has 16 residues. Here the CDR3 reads CASSPGPRTSNYGYTF. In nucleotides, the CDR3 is TGTGCCAGCAGCCCAGGGCCGCGTACCTCTAACTATGGCTACACCTTC.

The CDR3 nucleotides read TGTGCCAGCAGCCGAGGACCCAAGAGAGCTTTCTTT. Translated, it gives CASSRGPKRAFF. This sequence joins TRBV5-5 and TRBJ1-1; no reliable D call. The CDR3 spans 12 residues. Between the trimmed V and J ends, which lost 4 bases and 10 bases, there was a span of 14 bases. Germline lookup yields CDR1 SGHKS and CDR2 YYEKEE (reference sequence).

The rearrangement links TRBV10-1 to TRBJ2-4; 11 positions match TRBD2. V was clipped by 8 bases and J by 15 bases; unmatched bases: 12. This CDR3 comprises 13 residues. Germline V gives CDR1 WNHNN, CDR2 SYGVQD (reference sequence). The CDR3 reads CASQETSGASRYF. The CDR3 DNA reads TGCGCCAGCCAAGAGACTAGCGGGGCTAGCCGGTACTTC.

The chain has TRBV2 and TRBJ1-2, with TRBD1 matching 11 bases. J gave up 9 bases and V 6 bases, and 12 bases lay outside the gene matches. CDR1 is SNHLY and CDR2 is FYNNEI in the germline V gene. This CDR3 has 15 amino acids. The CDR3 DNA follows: TGTGCCAGCAGGGGAGGACGGACAGGGGGCGCGAGCTACACCTTC. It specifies CASRGGRTGGASYTF. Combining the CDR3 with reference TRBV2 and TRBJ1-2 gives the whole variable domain EPEVTQTPSHQVTQMGQEVILRCVPISNHLYFYWYRQILGQKVEFLVSFYNNEISEKSEIFDDQFSVERPDGSNFTLKIRSTKLEDSAMYFCASRGGRTGGASYTFGSGTRLTVV.

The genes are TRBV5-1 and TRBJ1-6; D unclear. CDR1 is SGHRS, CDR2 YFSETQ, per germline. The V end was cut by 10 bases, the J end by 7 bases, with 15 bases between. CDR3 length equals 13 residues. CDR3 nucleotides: TGCGCCGGACGGGGTTCCCCCAATTCACCCCTCCACTTT. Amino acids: CAGRGSPNSPLHF.

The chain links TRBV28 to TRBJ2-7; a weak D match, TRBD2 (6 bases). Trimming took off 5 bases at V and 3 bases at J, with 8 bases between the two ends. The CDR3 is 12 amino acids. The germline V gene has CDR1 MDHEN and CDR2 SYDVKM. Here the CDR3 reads CASSLALYEQYF. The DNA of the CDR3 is TGTGCCAGCAGTCTAGCGCTCTACGAGCAGTACTTC.

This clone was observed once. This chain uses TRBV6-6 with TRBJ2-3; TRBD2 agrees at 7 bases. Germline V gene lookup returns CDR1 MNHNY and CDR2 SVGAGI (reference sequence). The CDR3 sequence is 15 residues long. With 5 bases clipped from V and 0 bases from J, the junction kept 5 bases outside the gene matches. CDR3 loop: CASSERGASTDTQYF. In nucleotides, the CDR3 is TGTGCCAGCAGTGAGCGGGGTGCTAGCACAGATACGCAGTATTTT.

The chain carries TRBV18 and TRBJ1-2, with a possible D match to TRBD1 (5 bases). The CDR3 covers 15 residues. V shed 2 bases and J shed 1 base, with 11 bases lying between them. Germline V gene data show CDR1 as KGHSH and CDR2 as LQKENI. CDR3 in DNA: TGTGCCAGCTCACCATTACAGGATTTTAACTATGGCTACACCTTC. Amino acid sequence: CASSPLQDFNYGYTF.

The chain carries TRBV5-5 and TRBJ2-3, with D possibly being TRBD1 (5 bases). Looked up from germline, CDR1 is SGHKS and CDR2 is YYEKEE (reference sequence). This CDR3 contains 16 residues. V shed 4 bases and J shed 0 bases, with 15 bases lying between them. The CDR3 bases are TGTGCCAGCAGCCTAGAGGAGACAGATAGCACAGATACGCAGTATTTT. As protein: CASSLEETDSTDTQYF.

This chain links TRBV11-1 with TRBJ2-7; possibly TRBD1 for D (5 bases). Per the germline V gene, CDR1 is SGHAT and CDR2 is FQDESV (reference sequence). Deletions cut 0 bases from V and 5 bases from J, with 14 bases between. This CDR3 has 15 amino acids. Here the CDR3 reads CASSLAAGNRHEQYF. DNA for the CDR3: TGTGCCAGCAGCTTAGCGGCAGGGAATCGTCACGAGCAGTACTTC.

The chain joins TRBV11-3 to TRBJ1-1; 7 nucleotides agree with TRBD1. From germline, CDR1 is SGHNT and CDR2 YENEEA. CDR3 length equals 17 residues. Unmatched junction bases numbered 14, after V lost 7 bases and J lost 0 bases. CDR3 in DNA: TGTGCCAGCACCTTCGGGGGGACAGCAGTAATGAACACTGAAGCTTTCTTT. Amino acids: CASTFGGTAVMNTEAFF.

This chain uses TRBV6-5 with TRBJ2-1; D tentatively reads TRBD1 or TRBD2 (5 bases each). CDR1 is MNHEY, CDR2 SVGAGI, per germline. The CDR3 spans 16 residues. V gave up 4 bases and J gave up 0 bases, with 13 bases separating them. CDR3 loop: CASSSNNGGSYNEQFF. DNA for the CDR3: TGTGCCAGCAGTTCTAATAATGGGGGCTCCTACAATGAGCAGTTCTTC.

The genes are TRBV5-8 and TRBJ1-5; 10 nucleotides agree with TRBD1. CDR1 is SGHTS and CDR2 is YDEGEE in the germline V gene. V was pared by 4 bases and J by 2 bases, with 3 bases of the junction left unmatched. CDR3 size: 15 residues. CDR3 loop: CASSAGTGGNQPQHF. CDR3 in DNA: TGTGCCAGCAGCGCCGGGACAGGGGGCAATCAGCCCCAGCATTTT.

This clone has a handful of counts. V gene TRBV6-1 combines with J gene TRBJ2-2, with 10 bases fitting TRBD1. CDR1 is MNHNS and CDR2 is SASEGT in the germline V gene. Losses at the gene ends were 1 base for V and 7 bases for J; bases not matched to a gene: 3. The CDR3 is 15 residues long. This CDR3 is CASSEGTGGFGELFF. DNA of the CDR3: TGTGCCAGCAGTGAAGGGACAGGGGGTTTCGGGGAGCTGTTTTTT.

The CDR3 sequence is CASSFSGNQPQHF. As DNA, the CDR3 is TGTGCCAGCAGCTTCTCCGGCAATCAGCCCCAGCATTTT. The gene calls are TRBV7-9 and TRBJ1-5; unclear D gene. V lost 3 bases to trimming and J lost 2 bases, with 5 bases between them. Germline V gives CDR1 SEHNR, CDR2 FQNEAQ (reference sequence). The CDR3 is 13 amino acids.

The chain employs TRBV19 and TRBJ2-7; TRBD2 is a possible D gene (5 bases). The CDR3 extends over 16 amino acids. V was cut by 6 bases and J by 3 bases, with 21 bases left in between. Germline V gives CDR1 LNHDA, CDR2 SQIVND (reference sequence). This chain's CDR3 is CASRPGLGEPGYEQYF. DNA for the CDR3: TGTGCCAGTAGGCCCGGACTTGGAGAGCCGGGCTACGAGCAGTACTTC.